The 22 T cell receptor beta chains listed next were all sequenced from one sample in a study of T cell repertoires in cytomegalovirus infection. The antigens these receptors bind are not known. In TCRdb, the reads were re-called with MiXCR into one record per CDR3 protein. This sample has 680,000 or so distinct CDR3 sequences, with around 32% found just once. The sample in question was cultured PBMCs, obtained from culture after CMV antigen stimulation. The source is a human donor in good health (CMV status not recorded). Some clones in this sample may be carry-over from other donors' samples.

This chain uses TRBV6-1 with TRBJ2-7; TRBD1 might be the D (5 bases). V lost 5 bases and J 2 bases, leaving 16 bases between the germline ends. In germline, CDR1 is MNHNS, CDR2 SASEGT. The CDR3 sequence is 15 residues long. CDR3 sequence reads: CASSLRIGVAYEQYF. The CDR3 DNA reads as TGTGCCAGCAGTTTACGGATAGGGGTTGCCTACGAGCAGTACTTC.

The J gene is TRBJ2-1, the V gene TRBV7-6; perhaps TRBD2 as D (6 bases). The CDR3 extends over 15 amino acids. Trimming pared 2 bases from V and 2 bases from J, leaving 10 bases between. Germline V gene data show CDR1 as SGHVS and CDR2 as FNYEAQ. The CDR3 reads CASSLYGGPYNEQFF. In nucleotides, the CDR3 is TGTGCCAGCAGCTTATACGGGGGTCCCTACAATGAGCAGTTCTTC.

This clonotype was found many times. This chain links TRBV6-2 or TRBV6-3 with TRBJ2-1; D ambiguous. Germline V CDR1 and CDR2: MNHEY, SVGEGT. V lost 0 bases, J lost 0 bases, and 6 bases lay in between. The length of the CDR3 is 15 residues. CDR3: CASSYSRSSYNEQFF. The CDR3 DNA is TGTGCCAGCAGTTACTCGCGGAGCTCCTACAATGAGCAGTTCTTC.

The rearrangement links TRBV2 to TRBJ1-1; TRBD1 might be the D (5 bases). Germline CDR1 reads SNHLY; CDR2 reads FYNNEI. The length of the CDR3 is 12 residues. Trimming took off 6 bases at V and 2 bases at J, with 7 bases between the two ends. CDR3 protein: CASSRDNTEAFF. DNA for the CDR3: TGTGCCAGCAGCAGGGACAACACTGAAGCTTTCTTT.

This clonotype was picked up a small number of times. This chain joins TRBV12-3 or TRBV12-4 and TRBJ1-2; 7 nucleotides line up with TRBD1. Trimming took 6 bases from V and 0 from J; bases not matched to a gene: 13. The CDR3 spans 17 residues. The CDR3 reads CASREGLRGQTNYGYTF. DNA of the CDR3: TGTGCCAGCAGGGAAGGGTTAAGGGGACAGACTAACTATGGCTACACCTTC.

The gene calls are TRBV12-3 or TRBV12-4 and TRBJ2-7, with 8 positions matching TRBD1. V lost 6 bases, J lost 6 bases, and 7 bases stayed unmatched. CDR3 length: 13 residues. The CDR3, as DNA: TGTGCCAGCAGCCCGGACAGGGTCGCCGAGCAGTACTTC. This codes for CASSPDRVAEQYF.

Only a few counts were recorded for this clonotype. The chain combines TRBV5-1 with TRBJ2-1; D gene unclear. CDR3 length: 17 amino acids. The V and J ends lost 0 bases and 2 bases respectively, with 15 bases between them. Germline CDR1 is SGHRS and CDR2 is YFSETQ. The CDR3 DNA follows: TGCGCCAGCAGCTTGGTGGGCAACGGGTTCCCCTACAATGAGCAGTTCTTC. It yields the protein CASSLVGNGFPYNEQFF.

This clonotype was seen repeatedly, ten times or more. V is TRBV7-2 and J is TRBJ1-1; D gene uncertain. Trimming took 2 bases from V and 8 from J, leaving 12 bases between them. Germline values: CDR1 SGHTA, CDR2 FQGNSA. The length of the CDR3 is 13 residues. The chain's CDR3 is CASSLTDGLEAFF. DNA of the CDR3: TGTGCCAGCAGCTTAACGGACGGTCTAGAAGCTTTCTTT.

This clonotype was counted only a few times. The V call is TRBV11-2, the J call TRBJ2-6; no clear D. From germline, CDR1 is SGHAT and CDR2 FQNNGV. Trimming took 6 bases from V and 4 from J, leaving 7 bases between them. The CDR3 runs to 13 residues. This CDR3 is CASRLRGANVLTF. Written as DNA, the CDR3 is TGTGCCAGCAGACTCAGGGGGGCCAACGTCCTGACTTTC. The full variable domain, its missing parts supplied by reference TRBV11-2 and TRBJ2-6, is EAGVAQSPRYKIIEKRQSVAFWCNPISGHATLYWYQQILGQGPKLLIQFQNNGVVDDSQLPKDRFSAERLKGVDSTLKIQPAKLEDSAVYLCASRLRGANVLTFGAGSRLTVL.

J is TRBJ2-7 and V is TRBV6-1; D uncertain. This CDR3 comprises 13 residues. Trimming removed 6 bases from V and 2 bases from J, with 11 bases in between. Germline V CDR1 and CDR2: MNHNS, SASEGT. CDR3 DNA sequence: TGTGCCAGCAGCGAGACACATGCCTACGAGCAGTACTTC. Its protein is CASSETHAYEQYF.

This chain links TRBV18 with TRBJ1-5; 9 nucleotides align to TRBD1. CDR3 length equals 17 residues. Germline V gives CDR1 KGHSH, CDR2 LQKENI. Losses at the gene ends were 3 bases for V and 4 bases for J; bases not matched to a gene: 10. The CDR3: CASSPLPTGGANQPQHF. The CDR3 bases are TGTGCCAGCTCACCCCTCCCAACAGGGGGCGCTAATCAGCCCCAGCATTTT.

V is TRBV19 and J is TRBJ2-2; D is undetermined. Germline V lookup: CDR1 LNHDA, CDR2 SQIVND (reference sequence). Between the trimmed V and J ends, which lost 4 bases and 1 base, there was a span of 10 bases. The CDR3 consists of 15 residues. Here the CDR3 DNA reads TGTGCCAGTAGTAGCCCATACATGAACACCGGGGAGCTGTTTTTT. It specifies CASSSPYMNTGELFF. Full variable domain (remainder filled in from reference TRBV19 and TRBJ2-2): DGGITQSPKYLFRKEGQNVTLSCEQNLNHDAMYWYRQDPGQGLRLIYYSQIVNDFQKGDIAEGYSVSREKKESFPLTVTSAQKNPTAFYLCASSSPYMNTGELFFGEGSRLTVL.

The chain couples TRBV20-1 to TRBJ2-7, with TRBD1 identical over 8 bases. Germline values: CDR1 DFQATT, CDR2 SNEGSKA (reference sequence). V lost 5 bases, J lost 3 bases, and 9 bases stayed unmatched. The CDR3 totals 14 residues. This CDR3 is CSAGRTGSHYEQYF. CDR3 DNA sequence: TGCAGTGCTGGACGGACAGGGTCCCACTACGAGCAGTACTTC.

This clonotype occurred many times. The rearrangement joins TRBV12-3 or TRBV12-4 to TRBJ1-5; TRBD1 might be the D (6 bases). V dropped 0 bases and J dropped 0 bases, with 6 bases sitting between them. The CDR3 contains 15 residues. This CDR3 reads CASSLAQGSNQPQHF. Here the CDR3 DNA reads TGTGCCAGCAGTTTAGCACAGGGTAGCAATCAGCCCCAGCATTTT.

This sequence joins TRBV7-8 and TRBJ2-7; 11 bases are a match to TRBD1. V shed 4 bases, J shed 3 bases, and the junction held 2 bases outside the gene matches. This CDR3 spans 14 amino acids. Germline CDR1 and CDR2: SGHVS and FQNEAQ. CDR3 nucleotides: TGTGCCAGCAGCTGGACAGGGGGCGACTACGAGCAGTACTTC. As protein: CASSWTGGDYEQYF.

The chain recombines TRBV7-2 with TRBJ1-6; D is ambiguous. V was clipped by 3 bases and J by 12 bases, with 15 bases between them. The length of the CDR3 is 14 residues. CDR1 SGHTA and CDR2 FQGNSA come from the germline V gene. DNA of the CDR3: TGTGCCAGCAGCTTGGATTGGGGATTGGGACCCCTCCACTTT. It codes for CASSLDWGLGPLHF.

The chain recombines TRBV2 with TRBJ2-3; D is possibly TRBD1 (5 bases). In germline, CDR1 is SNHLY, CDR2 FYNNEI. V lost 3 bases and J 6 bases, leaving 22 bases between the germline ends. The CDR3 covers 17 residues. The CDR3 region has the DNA TGTGCCAGCAGTGACAAGGGGCAGGCCTCCGCATGGGATACGCAGTATTTT. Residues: CASSDKGQASAWDTQYF.

For the CDR3, the DNA is TGTGCCAGCAGTTCCAACCGCCACACGGGACGGACCGCGGGACATAGGAGTCTATATGAGCAGTTCTTC. This translates into CASSSNRHTGRTAGHRSLYEQFF. The chain employs TRBV12-3 or TRBV12-4 and TRBJ2-1; tentatively, D is TRBD1 or TRBD2 (6 bases each). The CDR3 is 23 amino acids. Trimming stripped 4 bases from V and 8 bases from J, with 42 bases between.

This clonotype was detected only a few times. The CDR3 is CASSSRGARYGYTF. The CDR3 DNA reads TGTGCCAGCAGCTCCAGGGGCGCTCGGTATGGCTACACCTTC. The chain links TRBV7-2 to TRBJ1-2, with TRBD1 as a possible D gene (6 bases). Trimming took off 4 bases at V and 5 bases at J, with 14 bases between the two ends. The CDR3 is 14 amino acids. CDR1 SGHTA and CDR2 FQGNSA come from the germline V gene.

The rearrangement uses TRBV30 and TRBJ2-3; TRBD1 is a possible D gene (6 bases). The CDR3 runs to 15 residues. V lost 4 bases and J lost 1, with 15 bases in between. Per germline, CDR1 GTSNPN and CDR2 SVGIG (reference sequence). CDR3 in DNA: TGTGCCTGGATAGAAGGGGGTTCGGGCACAGATACGCAGTATTTT. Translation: CAWIEGGSGTDTQYF. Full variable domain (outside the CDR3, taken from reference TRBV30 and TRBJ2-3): SQTIHQWPATLVQPVGSPLSLECTVEGTSNPNLYWYRQAAGRGLQLLFYSVGIGQISSEVPQNLSASRPQDRQFILSSKKLLLSDSGFYLCAWIEGGSGTDTQYFGPGTRLTVL.

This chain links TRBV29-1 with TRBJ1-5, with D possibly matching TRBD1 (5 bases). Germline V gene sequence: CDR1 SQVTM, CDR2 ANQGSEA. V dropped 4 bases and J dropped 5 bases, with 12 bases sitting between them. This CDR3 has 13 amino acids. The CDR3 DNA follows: TGCAGCGTTGCAAAGGGGATAGATCAGCCCCAGCATTTT. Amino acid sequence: CSVAKGIDQPQHF.

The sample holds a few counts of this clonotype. The chain's CDR3 is CASSPAGTGYTDTQYF. DNA of the CDR3: TGTGCCAGCAGTCCTGCCGGGACCGGTTACACAGATACGCAGTATTTT. This chain uses TRBV12-3 or TRBV12-4 with TRBJ2-3; TRBD1 or TRBD2 may be the D gene (5 bases each). V shed 5 bases and J shed 2 bases, with 17 bases lying between them. This CDR3 is built from 16 residues.